This TCR beta chain was documented in a study of tumor-infiltrating lymphocytes in primary liver carcinoma. A remark on this clonotype: What it binds is unknown.

Regarding the study as a whole: Only about 7.5-25% of top clones spanned all five tumor regions.

Both RNA and DNA were isolated together from roughly 20-30 mg of bulk tissue that had not been sorted. The V and J ends lost 3 bases and 8 bases, in that order; junction bases with no gene match: 9. Looked up from germline, CDR1 is DFQATT and CDR2 is SNEGSKA (reference sequence). The CDR3 spans 13 residues. A primer matching the constant region was used to make TCR beta cDNA from 450 to 500 ng of total RNA. Slightly modified ARM-PCR served as the procedure for the TCR beta libraries. These libraries came from three rounds of nested multiplex PCR. Forward primers for TRBV1-TRBV30 and a C-beta reverse primer served the first two PCR rounds, at about 11 cycles each. TCRdb analysed the multiplex PCR reads with MiXCR anew, one entry per CDR3 protein. In the table there are 99,000 or so distinct CDR3 sequences, roughly 69% of which are singletons.

The sequence was obtained from a woman aged 55-69 years with primary liver carcinoma and hepatitis B virus infection. Sequencing input: liver tumor tissue from sampling region 5. Regarding subset: tumor region T5, tumor centre. This chain links TRBV20-1 with TRBJ1-1; 7 nucleotides line up with TRBD1. The CDR3 is CSARSRDRVEAFF. As DNA, the CDR3 is TGCAGTGCTAGGTCCAGGGACAGAGTAGAAGCTTTCTTT.